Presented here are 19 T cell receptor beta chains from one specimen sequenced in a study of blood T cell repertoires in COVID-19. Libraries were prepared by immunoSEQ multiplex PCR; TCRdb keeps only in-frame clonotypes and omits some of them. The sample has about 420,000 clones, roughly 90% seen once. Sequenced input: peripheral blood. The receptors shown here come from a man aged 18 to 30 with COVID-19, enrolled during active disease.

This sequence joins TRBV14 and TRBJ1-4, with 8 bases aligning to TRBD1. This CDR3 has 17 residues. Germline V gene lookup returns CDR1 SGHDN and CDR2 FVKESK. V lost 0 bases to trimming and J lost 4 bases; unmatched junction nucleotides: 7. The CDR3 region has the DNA TGTGCCAGCAGCCAAGATCGGCTCAGGGGGCTTAATGAAAAACTGTTTTTT. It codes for CASSQDRLRGLNEKLFF.

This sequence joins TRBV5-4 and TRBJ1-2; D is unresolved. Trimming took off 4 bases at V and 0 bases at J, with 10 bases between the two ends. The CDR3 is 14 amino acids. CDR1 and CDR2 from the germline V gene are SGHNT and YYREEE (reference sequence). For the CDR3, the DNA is TGTGCCAGCAGCACCCGGAGGGCTAACTATGGCTACACCTTC. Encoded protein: CASSTRRANYGYTF.

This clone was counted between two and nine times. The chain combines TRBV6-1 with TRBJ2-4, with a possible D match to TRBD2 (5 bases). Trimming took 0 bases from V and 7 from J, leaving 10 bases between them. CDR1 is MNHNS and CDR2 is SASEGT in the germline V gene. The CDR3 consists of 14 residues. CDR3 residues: CASSEAGGSNIQYF. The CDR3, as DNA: TGTGCCAGCAGTGAAGCTGGCGGGTCTAACATTCAGTACTTC.

CDR3 sequence: CASSEDRGVQPQHF. The CDR3 bases are TGTGCCAGCAGTGAAGACAGGGGAGTGCAGCCCCAGCATTTT. The rearrangement uses TRBV6-1 and TRBJ1-5; 7 nucleotides match TRBD1. The CDR3 extends over 14 amino acids. CDR1 and CDR2 from the germline V gene are MNHNS and SASEGT. The J segment lost 7 bases and the V segment lost 1 base, leaving 4 bases of the junction unmatched.

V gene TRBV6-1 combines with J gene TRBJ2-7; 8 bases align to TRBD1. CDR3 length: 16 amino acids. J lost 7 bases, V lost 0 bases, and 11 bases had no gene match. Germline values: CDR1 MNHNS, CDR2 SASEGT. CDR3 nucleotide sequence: TGTGCCAGCAGTGAAGCGAACCACAGGGGGTTAAGTGAGCAGTACTTC. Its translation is CASSEANHRGLSEQYF.

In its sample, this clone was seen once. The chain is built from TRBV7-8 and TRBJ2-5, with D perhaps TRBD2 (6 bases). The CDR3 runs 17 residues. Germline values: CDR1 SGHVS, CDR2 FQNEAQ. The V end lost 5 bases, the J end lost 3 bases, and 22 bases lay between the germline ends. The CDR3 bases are TGTGCCAGCAGCACCCGCCCGGTAGCGGAATATAAAGAGACCCAGTACTTC. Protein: CASSTRPVAEYKETQYF. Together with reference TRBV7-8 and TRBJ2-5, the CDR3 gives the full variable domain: GAGVSQSPRYKVAKRGQDVALRCDPISGHVSLFWYQQALGQGPEFLTYFQNEAQLDKSGLPSDRFFAERPEGSVSTLKIQRTQQEDSAVYLCASSTRPVAEYKETQYFGPGTRLLVL.

This chain's CDR3 is CASSKQREPYQETQYF. CDR3 DNA sequence: TGTGCCAGTAGTAAACAGCGGGAGCCGTACCAAGAGACCCAGTACTTC. The rearrangement uses TRBV19 and TRBJ2-5; the match to TRBD2 covers 8 bases. The CDR3 contains 16 residues. The ends lost 4 bases at V and 0 bases at J; junction bases unmatched: 7. The germline V gene has CDR1 LNHDA and CDR2 SQIVND (reference sequence).

DNA for the CDR3: TGTGCCAGCATTTCAGACAGGTCGAAGACCCAGTACTTC. Translated, it gives CASISDRSKTQYF. This chain joins TRBV6-5 and TRBJ2-5; D possibly corresponds to TRBD1 (6 bases). Germline V gene data show CDR1 as MNHEY and CDR2 as SVGAGI. Trimming pared 7 bases from V and 6 bases from J, leaving 15 bases between. The CDR3 consists of 13 residues.

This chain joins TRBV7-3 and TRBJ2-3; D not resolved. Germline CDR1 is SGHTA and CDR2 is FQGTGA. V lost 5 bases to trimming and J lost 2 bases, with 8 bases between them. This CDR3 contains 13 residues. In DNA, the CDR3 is TGTGCCAGCAGCGTACTCAACACAGATACGCAGTATTTT. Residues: CASSVLNTDTQYF.

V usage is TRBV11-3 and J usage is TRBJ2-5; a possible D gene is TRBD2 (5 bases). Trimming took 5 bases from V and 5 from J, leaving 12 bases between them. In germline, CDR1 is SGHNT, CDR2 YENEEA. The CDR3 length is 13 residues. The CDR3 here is CASSQEVRETQYF. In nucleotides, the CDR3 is TGTGCCAGCAGCCAGGAGGTCCGGGAGACCCAGTACTTC.

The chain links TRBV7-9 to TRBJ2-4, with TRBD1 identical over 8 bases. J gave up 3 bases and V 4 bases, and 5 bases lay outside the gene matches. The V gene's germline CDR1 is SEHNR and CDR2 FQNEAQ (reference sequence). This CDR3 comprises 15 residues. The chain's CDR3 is CASSSFGTGKNIQYF. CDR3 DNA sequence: TGTGCCAGCAGCTCGTTTGGGACAGGCAAAAACATTCAGTACTTC.

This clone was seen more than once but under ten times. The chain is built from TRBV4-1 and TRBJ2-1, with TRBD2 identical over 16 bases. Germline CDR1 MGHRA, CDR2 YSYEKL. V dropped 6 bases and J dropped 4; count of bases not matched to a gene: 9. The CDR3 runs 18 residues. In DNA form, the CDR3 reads TGCGCCAGCAGGGCAGGGACTAGCGGGGGGGCAGGATACAATGAGCAGTTCTTC. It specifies CASRAGTSGGAGYNEQFF.

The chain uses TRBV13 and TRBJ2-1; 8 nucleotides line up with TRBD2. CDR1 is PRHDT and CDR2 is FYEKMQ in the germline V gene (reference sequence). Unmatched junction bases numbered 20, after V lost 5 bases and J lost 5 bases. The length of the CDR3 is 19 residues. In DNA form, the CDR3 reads TGTGCCAGCAGCGTTAGGGGGTTAAAAAGCGGGGGACTTGACAATGAGCAGTTCTTC. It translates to CASSVRGLKSGGLDNEQFF.

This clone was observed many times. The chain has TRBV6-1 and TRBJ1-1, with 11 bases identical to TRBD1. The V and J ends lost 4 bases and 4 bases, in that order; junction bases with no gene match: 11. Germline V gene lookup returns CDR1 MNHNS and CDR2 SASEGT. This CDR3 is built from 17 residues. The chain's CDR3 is CASSGRTGGTSGTEAFF. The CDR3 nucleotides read TGTGCCAGCAGTGGTAGGACAGGGGGCACGAGCGGCACTGAAGCTTTCTTT.

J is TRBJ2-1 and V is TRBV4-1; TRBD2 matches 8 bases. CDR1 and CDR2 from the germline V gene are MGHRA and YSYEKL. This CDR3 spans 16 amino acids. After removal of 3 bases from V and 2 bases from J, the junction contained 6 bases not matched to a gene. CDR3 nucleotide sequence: TGCGCCAGCAGCCAGGAACTAGCGGCCACCTACAATGAGCAGTTCTTC. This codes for CASSQELAATYNEQFF.

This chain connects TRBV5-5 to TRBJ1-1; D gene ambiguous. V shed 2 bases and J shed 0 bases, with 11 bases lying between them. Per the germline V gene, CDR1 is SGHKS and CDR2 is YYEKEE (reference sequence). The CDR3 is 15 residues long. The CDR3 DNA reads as TGTGCCAGCAGCTTAGAGACACCCATGAACACTGAAGCTTTCTTT. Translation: CASSLETPMNTEAFF.

CDR3 nucleotide sequence: TGTGCCAGCAGCTTACAGGGAAACACTGAAGCTTTCTTT. As protein: CASSLQGNTEAFF. The V call is TRBV5-5, the J call TRBJ1-1; D may be TRBD1 (6 bases). CDR1 and CDR2 (germline): SGHKS, YYEKEE (reference sequence). CDR3 length: 13 amino acids. Trimming took off 2 bases at V and 2 bases at J, with 7 bases between the two ends.

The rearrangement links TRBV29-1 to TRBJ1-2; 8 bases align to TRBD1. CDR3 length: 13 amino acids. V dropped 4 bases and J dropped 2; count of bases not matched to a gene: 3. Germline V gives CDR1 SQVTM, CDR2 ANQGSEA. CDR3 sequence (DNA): TGCAGCGTTGGTAGGACAGGGAACTATGGCTACACCTTC. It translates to CSVGRTGNYGYTF.

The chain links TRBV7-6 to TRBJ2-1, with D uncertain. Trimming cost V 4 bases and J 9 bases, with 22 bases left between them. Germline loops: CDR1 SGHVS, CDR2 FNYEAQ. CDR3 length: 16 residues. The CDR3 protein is CASSSGPPSRMAEQFF. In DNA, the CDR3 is TGTGCCAGCAGCTCAGGCCCCCCCTCAAGAATGGCTGAGCAGTTCTTC.